Below, 3 T cell receptor beta chains from the same sample are listed, as sequenced in a study of beta chain features in type 1 diabetes. cDNA synthesis used the whole RNA isolate, giving expressed TCRB sequences. The table came from immunoSEQ multiplex PCR; TCRdb's copy has only in-frame clones and leaves some out. The sample holds some 500,000 clones, around 10% seen once. The specimen was naive CD4+ T cells from blood. Every receptor here comes from a woman aged 18-35 years in good health.

The chain carries TRBV15 and TRBJ1-4, with TRBD1 identical over 8 bases. V trimming: 6 bases; J trimming: 8 bases; junction bases outside the gene matches: 8. Germline V gives CDR1 LNHNV, CDR2 YYDKDF (reference sequence). This CDR3 comprises 14 residues. The CDR3 loop reads CATSRTGIGEKLFF. The CDR3 bases are TGTGCCACCAGTCGGACAGGGATAGGAGAAAAACTGTTTTTT.

As regards this clone: One end of the junction varies from germline; a read error may be responsible. The chain uses TRBV7-6 and TRBJ1-4, with D possibly being TRBD1 (5 bases). This CDR3 has 15 amino acids. Germline CDR1 and CDR2: SGHVS and FNYEAQ. This chain's CDR3 is CASSLLGGANEKLFF. The CDR3 DNA sequence: TGTGCCAGCAGCCTGTTGGGGGGAGCTAACGAAAAACTGTTTTTT.

The rearrangement links TRBV4-2 to TRBJ2-3; TRBD1 is a possible D gene (6 bases). CDR3 length equals 18 residues. CDR1 is LGHNA, CDR2 YNFKEQ, per germline. V was clipped by 0 bases and J by 5 bases, with 21 bases between them. CDR3 loop: CASSQEAPGQVFVDTQYF. The CDR3 DNA reads TGTGCCAGCAGCCAAGAGGCGCCGGGACAAGTTTTCGTAGATACGCAGTATTTT.